This T cell receptor (beta chain) was captured in a study of blood T cell repertoires in COVID-19. Germline CDR1 and CDR2: MNHEY and SVGEGT. The CDR3 consists of 18 residues. V dropped 5 bases and J dropped 2; count of bases not matched to a gene: 15. Profiling relied on immunoSEQ multiplex PCR, and the TCRdb table lists in-frame clones only, not all of them. The sample shows about 160,000 clones, 80% of them seen only once. The TCR was taken from an older woman who had recovered from COVID-19. Sequenced material: PBMCs or T cells enriched from blood (not recorded which). The chain links TRBV6-2 or TRBV6-3 to TRBJ2-3, with 8 bases identical to TRBD2. The CDR3 nucleotides read TGTGCCAGCAGTCCCTTGGGAGCGGGGGCATATTACACAGATACGCAGTATTTT. Translation gives CASSPLGAGAYYTDTQYF.